Each of the 9 T cell receptor beta chains below was sequenced from the same sample in a study of blood T cell repertoires in COVID-19. Profiled with immunoSEQ multiplex PCR; TCRdb holds only in-frame clones, not every one. Of 88,000 or so clones listed, approximately 86% are singletons. Sequencing was done on a sample of peripheral blood. The receptors stem from a man aged 60 to 75 with acute or convalescent COVID-19.

This rearrangement joins TRBV18 to TRBJ1-5; TRBD1 might be the D (5 bases). Germline CDR1 KGHSH, CDR2 LQKENI. CDR3 length: 14 residues. Trimming left V 3 bases short and J 2 bases short, with 8 bases between. CDR3 region: CASSPEGGNQPQHF. The CDR3 DNA is TGTGCCAGCTCACCGGAAGGGGGCAATCAGCCCCAGCATTTT.

The chain carries TRBV19 and TRBJ1-1; TRBD1 matches at 8 bases. The CDR3 runs to 14 residues. Germline assignment: CDR1 LNHDA and CDR2 SQIVND (reference sequence). Losses at the gene ends were 8 bases for V and 4 bases for J; bases not matched to a gene: 9. CDR3 sequence: CASRVQGGGTEAFF. The CDR3 bases are TGTGCCAGTCGAGTACAGGGGGGGGGCACTGAAGCTTTCTTT.

There are a few counts of this clone. In nucleotides, the CDR3 is TGCGCCAGCAGCTTGGTGGACAGGGGCAACGAGCAGTACTTC. Amino acids: CASSLVDRGNEQYF. The V and J genes are TRBV5-1 and TRBJ2-7, with TRBD1 matching over 9 bases. Germline CDR1 is SGHRS and CDR2 is YFSETQ. The length of the CDR3 is 14 residues. Trimming removed 0 bases from V and 5 bases from J; junction bases left unmatched: 3.

The J gene is TRBJ2-1, the V gene TRBV6-1, with TRBD1 as a possible D gene (6 bases). V dropped 4 bases and J dropped 0 bases, with 25 bases sitting between them. CDR1 and CDR2 from the germline V gene are MNHNS and SASEGT. The CDR3 has 20 residues. CDR3 sequence: CASSGGRGLGQSSSYNEQFF. For the CDR3, the DNA is TGTGCCAGCAGTGGAGGTCGGGGCCTTGGACAGTCCAGCTCCTACAATGAGCAGTTCTTC.

The V gene is TRBV24-1, the J gene TRBJ2-1; 8 positions agree with TRBD2. The CDR3 is 14 residues long. Germline V gives CDR1 KGHDR, CDR2 SFDVKD. The J segment lost 6 bases and the V segment lost 4 bases, leaving 4 bases of the junction unmatched. The CDR3 sequence: CATSDRGGVNEQFF. Here the CDR3 DNA reads TGTGCCACCAGTGACCGGGGGGGCGTCAATGAGCAGTTCTTC.

The rearrangement uses TRBV21-1 and TRBJ1-4. TRBV21-1 is recorded as a pseudogene. This CDR3 has 15 amino acids. In nucleotides, the CDR3 is TGTGCCAGCAGCAAAGATCGGGATCCGGATGAAAAACTGTTTTTT. Protein product: CASSKDRDPDEKLFF.

The chain couples TRBV30 to TRBJ1-3, with D perhaps TRBD1 (6 bases). The length of the CDR3 is 14 residues. V lost 2 bases and J 2 bases, leaving 10 bases between the germline ends. The germline CDR1 and CDR2 sequences are GTSNPN and SVGIG (reference sequence). The CDR3 sequence: CAWSTGKAGNTIYF. The CDR3 nucleotides read TGTGCCTGGAGTACAGGGAAGGCTGGAAACACCATATATTTT.

V usage is TRBV6-5 and J usage is TRBJ1-2; 8 bases line up with TRBD1. Germline V CDR1 and CDR2: MNHEY, SVGAGI. The ends lost 6 bases at V and 5 bases at J; junction bases unmatched: 5. The CDR3 has 13 residues. In nucleotides, the CDR3 is TGTGCCAGCAGCGACAGGGGAGGTTATGGCTACACCTTC. It specifies CASSDRGGYGYTF.

The gene calls are TRBV6-5 and TRBJ2-5; 7 positions match TRBD1. Looked up from germline, CDR1 is MNHEY and CDR2 is SVGAGI. The CDR3 has 15 amino acids. V was pared by 2 bases and J by 1 base, with 4 bases of the junction left unmatched. CDR3 DNA sequence: TGTGCCAGCAGTTACGATAGGGGGCCCCAAGAGACCCAGTACTTC. It is translated as CASSYDRGPQETQYF.